Listed here is a single T cell receptor beta chain. TCRB sequencing was done at Survey resolution level. Sequencing used immunoSEQ multiplex PCR; TCRdb keeps in-frame clones, though not all of them. The sample records some 9,900 clones, about four fifths being singletons. Time point denoted: 2014-2015 season, 7 days after vaccination. Germline V gene sequence: CDR1 PRHDT, CDR2 FYEKMQ (reference sequence). The CDR3 runs to 16 residues. The ends were cut back, 2 bases at V and 1 base at J, with 12 bases in the middle. The sample comes from a study of follicular helper T cells after annual influenza vaccination. The wider study: Days 0, 7 and 28 post-vaccination were the blood draw times. For some subjects, blood spans the 2013-2014, 2014-2015 and 2015-2016 annual vaccinations.

This sequence joins TRBV13 and TRBJ2-4; maybe TRBD2 (6 bases). The source material was CXCR5- memory CD4+ T cells sorted from blood, sampled 7 days after influenza vaccination. This sequence originates from an adult who received the influenza vaccine. The CDR3 protein is CASSLSVAAAKNIQYF. CDR3 DNA: TGTGCCAGCAGCTTATCGGTAGCGGCGGCCAAAAACATTCAGTACTTC. Supplemented by reference TRBV13 and TRBJ2-4, the full variable domain reads AAGVIQSPRHLIKEKRETATLKCYPIPRHDTVYWYQQGPGQDPQFLISFYEKMQSDKGSIPDRFSAQQFSDYHSELNMSSLELGDSALYFCASSLSVAAAKNIQYFGAGTRLSVL.